This T cell receptor (beta chain) was retrieved from a study of cytomegalovirus exposure and HLA in healthy donors. Study-level points and caveats: There were some public TCRs occurring in many donors, but most TCR sequences were rare. Association of 16,951 TCR beta sequences with HLA alleles was found at 0.05 false discovery rate in a later analysis. Presence/absence analyses treated sequencing depth as roughly uniform across donors.

This CDR3 has 17 amino acids. A word on this clone: What it binds is not known.

The PCR used 60 Vbeta and 13 Jbeta primers. Some clones are missing from TCRdb's copy, which holds only in-frame ones; the method was immunoSEQ multiplex PCR. The profile shows tens of thousands of clones, less than 80% of them singletons. The chain uses TRBV21-1 and TRBJ2-7; the table assigns TRBD2, which was not confirmed against the DNA. TRBV21-1 is reported as a pseudogene. This sequence was found in a middle-aged woman in good health and CMV-seropositive. The source material was PBMCs. The CDR3 here is CASSEFNPIHPSYEQYF. CDR3 coding DNA: TGTGCCAGCAGCGAGTTCAACCCGATCCACCCTTCCTACGAGCAGTACTTC.